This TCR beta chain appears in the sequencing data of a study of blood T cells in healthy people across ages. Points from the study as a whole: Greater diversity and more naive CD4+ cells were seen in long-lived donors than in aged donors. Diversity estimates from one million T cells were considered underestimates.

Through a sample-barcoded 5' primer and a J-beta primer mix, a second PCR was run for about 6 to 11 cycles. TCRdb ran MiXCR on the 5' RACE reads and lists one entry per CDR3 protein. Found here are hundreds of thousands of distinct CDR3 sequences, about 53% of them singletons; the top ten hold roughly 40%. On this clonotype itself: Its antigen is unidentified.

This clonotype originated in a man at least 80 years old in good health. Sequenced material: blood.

In DNA form, the CDR3 reads TGTGCCAGCTCACCACAACAGGGCTGGAATTCACCCCTCCACTTT. This sequence encodes CASSPQQGWNSPLHF. This chain connects TRBV18 to TRBJ1-6; TRBD1 might be the D (6 bases). There are 15 residues in the CDR3. Germline CDR1 reads KGHSH; CDR2 reads LQKENI. Trimming took 1 base from V and 7 from J, leaving 11 bases between them.